Presented here are 4 T cell receptor beta chains from one specimen sequenced in a study of T cells in Graves' hyperthyroidism and ophthalmopathy. TCR beta CDR3 regions were amplified from RNA transcripts. Using the HTBI primer set, a first-round RT-PCR was run on the TCR CDR3. TCRdb independently ran MiXCR on the multiplex PCR reads; one entry per CDR3 protein. The table lists fewer than 400,000 distinct CDR3 sequences, over 15% of them singletons. Sequencing used blood. These receptors originate from a man aged 25 to 40 with Graves' hyperthyroidism.

The rearrangement links TRBV7-9 to TRBJ2-2; no clear D gene. With 4 bases removed from V and 1 base from J, the gap between germline ends came to 10 bases. The CDR3 contains 15 residues. Germline V CDR1 and CDR2: SEHNR, FQNEAQ (reference sequence). CDR3 amino acids: CASSSTARNTGELFF. DNA for the CDR3: TGTGCCAGCAGCTCAACGGCTCGGAACACCGGGGAGCTGTTTTTT.

This sequence joins TRBV5-4 and TRBJ2-1; 9 positions match TRBD2. This CDR3 region has 14 residues. CDR1 and CDR2 (germline): SGHNT, YYREEE (reference sequence). Trimming at V came to 6 bases and at J to 1 base, leaving 2 bases not matched to a gene. The CDR3 nucleotides are TGTGCCAGCAATAGCGGGAGTTCCTACAATGAGCAGTTCTTC. Translated: CASNSGSSYNEQFF.

This clonotype was seen at least ten times. The V and J genes are TRBV28 and TRBJ1-1, with a possible D match to TRBD1 (5 bases). CDR1 is MDHEN and CDR2 is SYDVKM in the germline V gene. Trimming left V 9 bases short and J 10 bases short, with 18 bases between. This CDR3 contains 12 residues. The CDR3 DNA reads TGTGCCAGTCTTAGGGAGGGACTCGGAGCTTTCTTT. Encoded protein: CASLREGLGAFF.

CDR3 in amino acids: CATSGRTGLTEAFF. The CDR3 coding sequence is TGTGCCACCAGCGGACGGACAGGGCTCACTGAAGCTTTCTTT. The rearrangement joins TRBV15 to TRBJ1-1; TRBD1 matches at 8 bases. V shed 5 bases and J 4 bases; nucleotides not matched to a gene: 6. CDR3 length: 14 residues. Germline-derived CDR1 and CDR2 are LNHNV and YYDKDF (reference sequence).